The count of the clone carrying this T cell receptor (beta chain) is one. The germline V and J ends were trimmed by 4 bases and 0 bases, with 12 bases remaining between them. Germline lookup yields CDR1 KGHSH and CDR2 LQKENI. The CDR3 runs 15 residues. The data originate from a study of blood T cell repertoires in COVID-19. Background on the study: Sample material is recorded as cDNA or gDNA derived from T cells, B-cell-depleted T cells, or PBMCs.

How the authors handled the data: Using reference gene primer amplification, nucleated cell counts were estimated. Method: immunoSEQ multiplex PCR; TCRdb's copy keeps in-frame clones and lacks some. The V and J calls and the clone size are those of that table, but D and trimming were determined from the DNA. The sample includes tens of thousands of clones, about 89% of them seen just once. Input material: peripheral blood. The clonotype was recovered from a man in his sixties with acute or convalescent COVID-19. The V gene is TRBV18, the J gene TRBJ1-1, with D tentatively TRBD1 (5 bases). Written as DNA, the CDR3 is TGTGCCAGCTCACGTAAATCGGACATGAACACTGAAGCTTTCTTT. It translates to CASSRKSDMNTEAFF.